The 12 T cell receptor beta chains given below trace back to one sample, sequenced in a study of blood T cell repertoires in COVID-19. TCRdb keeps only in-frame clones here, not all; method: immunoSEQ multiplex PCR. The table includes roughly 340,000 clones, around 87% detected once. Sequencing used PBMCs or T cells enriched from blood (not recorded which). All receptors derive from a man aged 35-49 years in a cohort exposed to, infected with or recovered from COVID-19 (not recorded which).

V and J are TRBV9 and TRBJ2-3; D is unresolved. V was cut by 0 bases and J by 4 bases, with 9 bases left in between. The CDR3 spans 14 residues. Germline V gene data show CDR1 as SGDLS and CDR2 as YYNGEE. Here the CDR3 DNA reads TGTGCCAGCAGCGTAGATGTGTTAGCAGATACGCAGTATTTT. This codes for CASSVDVLADTQYF.

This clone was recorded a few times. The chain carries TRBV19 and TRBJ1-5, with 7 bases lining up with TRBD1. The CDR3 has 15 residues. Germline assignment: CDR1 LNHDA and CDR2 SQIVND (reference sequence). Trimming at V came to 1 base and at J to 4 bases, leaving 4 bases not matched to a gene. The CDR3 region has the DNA TGTGCCAGTAGTATAGGCGGGACAGTTAATCAGCCCCAGCATTTT. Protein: CASSIGGTVNQPQHF.

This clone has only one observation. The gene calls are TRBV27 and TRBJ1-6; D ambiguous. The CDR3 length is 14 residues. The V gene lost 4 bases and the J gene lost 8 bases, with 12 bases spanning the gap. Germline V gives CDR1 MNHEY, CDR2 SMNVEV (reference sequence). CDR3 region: CASSYYSLYSPLHF. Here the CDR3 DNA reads TGTGCCAGCAGTTATTACAGCCTTTATTCACCCCTCCACTTT.

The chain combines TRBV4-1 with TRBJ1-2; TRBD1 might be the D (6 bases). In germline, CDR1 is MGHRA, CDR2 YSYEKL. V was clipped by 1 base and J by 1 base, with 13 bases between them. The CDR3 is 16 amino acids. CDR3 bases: TGCGCCAGCAGCCAAGTTCTGGGGGCTCATAACTATGGCTACACCTTC. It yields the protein CASSQVLGAHNYGYTF.

CDR3 residues: CASKTLGTGENYGYTF. Written as DNA, the CDR3 is TGTGCCAGTAAGACCCTCGGGACAGGGGAAAACTATGGCTACACCTTC. J is TRBJ1-2 and V is TRBV19; the match to TRBD1 covers 10 bases. There are 16 residues in the CDR3. With V trimmed by 7 bases and J by 2 bases, 10 bases remained unmatched. Germline CDR1 reads LNHDA; CDR2 reads SQIVND (reference sequence).

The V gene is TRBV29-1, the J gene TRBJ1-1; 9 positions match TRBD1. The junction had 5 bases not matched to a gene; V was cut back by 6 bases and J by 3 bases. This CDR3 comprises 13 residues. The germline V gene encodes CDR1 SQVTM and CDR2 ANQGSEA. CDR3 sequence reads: CSVQTGGDTEAFF. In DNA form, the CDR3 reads TGCAGCGTCCAGACAGGGGGGGACACTGAAGCTTTCTTT.

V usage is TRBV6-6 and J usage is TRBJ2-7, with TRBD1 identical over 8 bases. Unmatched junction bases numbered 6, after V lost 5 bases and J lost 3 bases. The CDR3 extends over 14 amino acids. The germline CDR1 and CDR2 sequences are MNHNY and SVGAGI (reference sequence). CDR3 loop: CASSRSGQGYEQYF. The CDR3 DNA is TGTGCCAGCAGTCGATCAGGACAGGGCTACGAGCAGTACTTC.

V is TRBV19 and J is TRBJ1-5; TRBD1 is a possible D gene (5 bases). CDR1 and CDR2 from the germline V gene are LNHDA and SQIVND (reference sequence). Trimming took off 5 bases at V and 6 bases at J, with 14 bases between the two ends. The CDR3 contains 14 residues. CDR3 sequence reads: CASSPQGDGQPQHF. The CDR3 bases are TGTGCCAGTAGTCCTCAGGGCGACGGTCAGCCCCAGCATTTT.

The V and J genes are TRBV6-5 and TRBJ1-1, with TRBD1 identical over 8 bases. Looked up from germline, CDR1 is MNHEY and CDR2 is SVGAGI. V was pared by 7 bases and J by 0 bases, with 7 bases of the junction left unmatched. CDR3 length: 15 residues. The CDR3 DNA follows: TGTGCCAGCATCATAAAGACAGGGGTGAACACTGAAGCTTTCTTT. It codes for CASIIKTGVNTEAFF.

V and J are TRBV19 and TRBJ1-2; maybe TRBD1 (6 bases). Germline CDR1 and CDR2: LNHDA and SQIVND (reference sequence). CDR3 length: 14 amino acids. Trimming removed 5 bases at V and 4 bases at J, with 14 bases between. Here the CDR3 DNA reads TGTGCCAGTAGTTCTCCAGGGGATCGCTATGGCTACACCTTC. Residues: CASSSPGDRYGYTF.

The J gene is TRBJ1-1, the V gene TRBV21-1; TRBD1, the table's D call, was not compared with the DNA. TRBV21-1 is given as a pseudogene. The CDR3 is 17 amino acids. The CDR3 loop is CASSKPNEGAGNTEAFF. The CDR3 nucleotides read TGTGCCAGCAGCAAACCGAATGAGGGGGCCGGAAACACTGAAGCTTTCTTT.

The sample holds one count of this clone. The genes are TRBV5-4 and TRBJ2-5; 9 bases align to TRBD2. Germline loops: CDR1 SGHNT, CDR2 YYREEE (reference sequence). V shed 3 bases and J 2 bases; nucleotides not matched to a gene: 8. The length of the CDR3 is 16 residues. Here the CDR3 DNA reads TGTGCCAGCAGCTGGGGCGGGGGGGCACTTCAAGAGACCCAGTACTTC. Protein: CASSWGGGALQETQYF.